Listed below are T cell receptor beta chains from one sample, sequenced in a study of control samples from healthy donors and cancer patients. The assay was immunoSEQ multiplex PCR, and TCRdb's table has in-frame clones only and misses some. Of about 120,000 clones in the sample, around 90% were seen once. Sample: blood. All receptors derive from a man younger than 35 in good health. Both conserved end residues are part of each CDR3. Each record gives: D gene, clone size, V gene, J gene, CDR3 DNA, CDR3 protein. A D gene is named only where the DNA matches it firmly. A clone size is listed for some rows: how often the clone was seen (once, few, many), or a class if it is expanded.

.	.	TRBV7-9	TRBJ1-6	TGTGCCAGCAGCTTACTTTTGGCAGGGCGAAATTCACCCCTCCACTTT	CASSLLLAGRNSPLHF
.	.	TRBV7-2	TRBJ2-7	TGTGCCAGCAGCTCTCAAACGTCCTACGAGCAGTACTTC	CASSSQTSYEQYF
.	.	TRBV9	TRBJ2-5	TGTGCCAGCAGCGTAGCTCTGGGACAAGAGACCCAGTACTTC	CASSVALGQETQYF
.	.	TRBV10-2	TRBJ1-2	TGCGCCAGTAGTGAGTCGAGCGATGTCTATGGCTACATCTTC	CASSESSDVYGYIF
.	.	TRBV9	TRBJ1-2	TGTGCCAGCAGCGTAGGGGAGGGGAGCTCTTATGGCTACACCTTC	CASSVGEGSSYGYTF
.	once	TRBV7-2	TRBJ2-5	TGTGCCAGCAGCTGGGGCCCTCCCGGAGGGGGGGGCGGGGAGACCCAGTACTTC	CASSWGPPGGGGGETQYF
TRBD1	.	TRBV18	TRBJ2-6	TGTGCCAGCTCGTGGACAGGGGCTGGGGCCAACGTCCTGACTTTC	CASSWTGAGANVLTF
.	once	TRBV2	TRBJ1-1	TGTGCCAGCAGTGCCCAGGGGATGAACACTGAAGCTTTCTTT	CASSAQGMNTEAFF
.	.	TRBV9	TRBJ2-2	TGTGCCAGCAGCAAGGCCTGGGCGATTACCGGGGAGCTGTTTTTT	CASSKAWAITGELFF
.	once	TRBV6-1	TRBJ1-5	TGTGCCAGCAGTGAAGACGGGGGTAGCAATCAGCCCCAGCATTTT	CASSEDGGSNQPQHF
.	few	TRBV24-1	TRBJ1-4	TGTGCCACCAGTGAGCTCCCGGGAGGCAGTGAAAAACTGTTTTTT	CATSELPGGSEKLFF
.	few	TRBV2	TRBJ2-7	TGTGCCAGCAGTGAAGGGCCAGGGAGCGAGCAGTACTTC	CASSEGPGSEQYF
.	.	TRBV12-3/TRBV12-4	TRBJ1-2	TGTGCCAGCAGTTCGTCGGGCAACTATGGCTACACCTTC	CASSSSGNYGYTF
TRBD1	once	TRBV6-1	TRBJ1-3	TGTGCCAGCAGTGAAGTCCTGGGACAGGGGGGGACCATATATTTT	CASSEVLGQGGTIYF
.	.	TRBV5-1	TRBJ2-5	TGCGCCAGCAGCTTGCACGGGGACGGTGAAGAGACCCAGTACTTC	CASSLHGDGEETQYF
.	few	TRBV5-1	TRBJ2-3	TGCGCCAGCAGCTTAAGAGATACGCAGTATTTT	CASSLRDTQYF